The subject of this entry is one T cell receptor (beta chain). Other DNA sequences of this sample code for an identical CDR3. Thyroid surgery had not been preceded by any treatment in any patient. TCRdb re-clonotyped the PCR reads via MiXCR. The sample lists 25,000 to 30,000 clones; roughly 4% were seen once. CDR3 size: 15 residues. The V and J ends lost 8 bases and 12 bases respectively, with 27 bases between them. Germline CDR1 and CDR2: MNHNS and SASEGT. The record originates from a study of metastatic and nonmetastatic thyroid tumors. The TCR was taken from a male donor with papillary thyroid cancer or a benign thyroid nodule (not recorded which). Some clones in this sample may be carry-over from other donors' samples. Sequenced: blood. The genes are TRBV6-1 and TRBJ2-3; a weak D match, TRBD1 (6 bases). Here the CDR3 reads CASLEGIAGVSTQYF. The CDR3 DNA sequence: TGTGCCAGCCTCGAGGGGATTGCAGGGGTCAGTACACAGTATTTT.